A single sample is the source of the 29 T cell receptor beta chains below, sequenced in a study of T cell clonality in common variable immunodeficiency. Study results and limitations: Fewer deletions and N-nucleotide insertions were reportedly seen in common variable immunodeficiency TCR beta sequences.

These TCRs' antigens remain unknown. Using immunoSEQ multiplex PCR, the repertoire was profiled, and TCRdb retains in-frame clones only, with some absent. The sample includes 30,000 to 35,000 clones, none of them occurring once. The sequencing sample was made of peripheral blood mononuclear cells. The source is a human donor with common variable immunodeficiency.

This clone was detected only a few times. The read stops 3 residues short of the end of the CDR3; the missing end is completed from the germline J gene. The J gene is TRBJ1-1, the V gene TRBV19; D ambiguous. The CDR3 is 12 amino acids. V was clipped by 3 bases and J by 4 bases, with 6 bases between them. Germline CDR1 reads LNHDA; CDR2 reads SQIVND (reference sequence). CDR3 bases read: TGTGCCAGTAGTATGGGCAGCACTGAA. Protein sequence: CASSMGSTE. The entire CDR3 protein is CASSMGSTEAFF.

Only a few counts were recorded for this clone. The CDR3 end lies 3 residues beyond the end of the read and is filled in from the germline J gene. This chain joins TRBV6-4 and TRBJ1-1; D is uncertain. This CDR3 is 12 amino acids long. The V end lost 0 bases, the J end lost 7 bases, and 6 bases lay between the germline ends. Per the germline V gene, CDR1 is MRHNA and CDR2 is SNTAGT. The sequenced part of the CDR3 DNA is TGTGCCAGCAGTGACTCGAAAGGTGAA. Translation gives CASSDSKGE. In full, the CDR3 reads CASSDSKGEAFF.

This clone was picked up many times. The read terminates 3 residues before the CDR3 end, so the remaining end is supplied by the germline J gene. The chain links TRBV28 to TRBJ2-7; 8 bases fit TRBD1. CDR3 length equals 14 residues. V dropped 9 bases and J dropped 4; count of bases not matched to a gene: 11. Germline loops: CDR1 MDHEN, CDR2 SYDVKM. CDR3 DNA, as far as it was read: TGTGCCAGTCGACCGCCGAGACAGGGGTACGAG. Translated: CASRPPRQGYE. From start to end, the CDR3 is CASRPPRQGYEQYF.

This clone was counted only a few times. Read sequence stops 3 residues before the CDR3 end, and the germline J gene provides the missing end. The chain uses TRBV20-1 and TRBJ2-7; 10 nucleotides agree with TRBD1. The V and J ends lost 2 bases and 1 base, in that order; junction bases with no gene match: 5. This CDR3 region has 15 residues. CDR1 and CDR2 from the germline V gene are DFQATT and SNEGSKA (reference sequence). The CDR3 DNA, read in part, is TGCAGTGCTAGACAGACAGGGGGCAGGTCCTACGAG. Its protein is CSARQTGGRSYE. The CDR3 reads in full as CSARQTGGRSYEQYF.

At least ten counts were recorded for this clone. CDR3 in amino acids: CASSSGGGQMPYEQYF. CDR3 DNA, as far as it was read: TGCGCCAGCAGCTCGGGGGGGGGACAGATGCCCTACGAG. The chain is built from TRBV5-1 and TRBJ2-7, with TRBD2 as a possible D gene (8 bases). The CDR3 end is not reached by the read, which stops 3 residues before it; the germline J gene fills it in. The CDR3 has 16 amino acids. The V and J ends lost 3 bases and 2 bases respectively, with 18 bases between them. Per the germline V gene, CDR1 is SGHRS and CDR2 is YFSETQ. The complete variable domain, with remaining parts taken from reference TRBV5-1 and TRBJ2-7, reads KAGVTQTPRYLIKTRGQQVTLSCSPISGHRSVSWYQQTPGQGLQFLFEYFSETQRNKGNFPGRFSGRQFSNSRSEMNVSTLELGDSALYLCASSSGGGQMPYEQYFGPGTRLTVT.

The table lists this clone with many counts. The read terminates 3 residues before the CDR3 end, so the remaining end is supplied by the germline J gene. The J gene is TRBJ2-2, the V gene TRBV20-1, with 11 bases fitting TRBD2. The CDR3 totals 18 residues. The germline V gene encodes CDR1 DFQATT and CDR2 SNEGSKA (reference sequence). J was trimmed by 3 bases and V by 3 bases; bases with no gene match: 12. The CDR3: CSASPYYIAGGDTGELFF. CDR3 DNA (partial): TGCAGTGCTAGTCCCTACTATATAGCGGGAGGGGACACCGGGGAG.

On this clone itself: The DNA ends 3 residues before the CDR3 does, and the rest of the CDR3 is filled in from the germline J gene. V usage is TRBV6-9 and J usage is TRBJ2-7; 7 bases are a match to TRBD2. The germline V gene encodes CDR1 MNHGY and CDR2 SVAAGI. V was clipped by 1 base and J by 6 bases; unmatched bases: 9. The CDR3 spans 15 residues. CDR3: CASSYWGGENCEQYF. CDR3 DNA (partial): TGTGCCAGCAGTTATTGGGGGGGAGAGAACTGCGAG.

This clone was observed a few times. The read is 3 residues too short to cover the CDR3 end, so that end is filled in from the germline J gene. This chain links TRBV19 with TRBJ1-2, with 7 positions matching TRBD1. Germline V gives CDR1 LNHDA, CDR2 SQIVND (reference sequence). Trimming cost V 6 bases and J 0 bases; bases outside gene matches: 7. CDR3 length: 15 amino acids. The CDR3 protein is CASRPRDRANYGYTF. CDR3 DNA (partial): TGTGCCAGTAGACCTAGGGACAGAGCTAACTATGGC.

Worth noting for this clone: The CDR3 extends 3 residues past the end of the read, so its final part is completed from the germline J gene. This sequence joins TRBV11-2 and TRBJ2-1, with D unclear. V lost 3 bases to trimming and J lost 8 bases, with 5 bases between them. This CDR3 is 11 amino acids long. CDR1 is SGHAT, CDR2 FQNNGV, per germline. The CDR3 is CASSLAHEQFF. Partial CDR3 DNA: TGTGCCAGCAGCTTGGCTCATGAG.

Only a few counts were recorded for this clone. From the germline J gene comes the end of the CDR3, since the read stops 3 residues before it. V is TRBV7-9 and J is TRBJ2-7; 13 positions match TRBD2. The CDR3 runs to 15 residues. V gave up 1 base and J gave up 6 bases; unmatched junction bases: 3. Germline V gene sequence: CDR1 SEHNR, CDR2 FQNEAQ (reference sequence). This CDR3 is CASSLVTSGRGEQYF. The DNA read from the CDR3 is TGTGCCAGCAGCTTAGTAACTAGCGGGAGGGGCGAG.

As regards this clone: The CDR3 end lies 3 residues beyond the end of the read and is filled in from the germline J gene. The chain uses TRBV6-2 or TRBV6-3 and TRBJ2-3; D gene ambiguous. The V end lost 5 bases, the J end lost 6 bases, and 6 bases lay between the germline ends. Per germline, CDR1 MNHEY and CDR2 SVGEGT. This CDR3 region has 11 residues. Here the CDR3 reads CASSQHDTQYF. The CDR3 DNA, read in part, is TGTGCCAGCAGTCAACATGATACG.

This clone appeared many times. The CDR3 end is not reached by the read, which stops 3 residues before it; the germline J gene fills it in. The V call is TRBV10-3, the J call TRBJ1-1; D uncertain. This CDR3 is built from 12 residues. Germline CDR1 ENHRY, CDR2 SYGVKD. The V end was cut by 1 base, the J end by 5 bases, with 5 bases between. CDR3 DNA (partial): TGTGCCATCAGTGAGTTGTCTACTGAA. Amino acids: CAISELSTE. The whole CDR3 reads CAISELSTEAFF.

Worth noting for this clone: Read sequence stops 3 residues before the CDR3 end, and the germline J gene provides the missing end. This chain links TRBV6-2 or TRBV6-3 with TRBJ2-3; 10 nucleotides agree with TRBD1. Looked up from germline, CDR1 is MNHEY and CDR2 is SVGEGT. The ends lost 6 bases at V and 8 bases at J; junction bases unmatched: 14. This CDR3 has 16 amino acids. The sequenced part of the CDR3 DNA is TGTGCCAGCAGCCACCGGAACAGACAGGGGGCAGGTACG. Translated: CASSHRNRQGAGT. In full, the CDR3 reads CASSHRNRQGAGTQYF.

This clone was recorded a few times. The CDR3 goes on 3 residues after the read ends, and that part is filled in from the germline J gene. The chain joins TRBV2 to TRBJ1-2, with D perhaps matching TRBD1 (6 bases). Germline V gives CDR1 SNHLY, CDR2 FYNNEI. This CDR3 contains 14 residues. V was clipped by 8 bases and J by 6 bases, with 19 bases between them. CDR3 sequence: CASSLRLGADGYTF. The part of the CDR3 DNA that was read is TGTGCCAGCTCCCTGCGTTTGGGGGCGGATGGC.

This clone occurred a few times. The read gets to within 3 residues of the CDR3 end, and the germline J gene fills in the rest. The V and J genes are TRBV18 and TRBJ1-2; perhaps TRBD1 as D (5 bases). This CDR3 has 15 residues. The V gene's germline CDR1 is KGHSH and CDR2 LQKENI. The DNA read from the CDR3 is TGTGCCAGCTCACCCCGGACCCTCGAAGGGGCCGGC. As protein: CASSPRTLEGAG. The full-length CDR3 reads as CASSPRTLEGAGYTF.

This clone showed up many times. The CDR3 is cut off 3 residues early in the read; its end comes from the germline J gene. This chain connects TRBV5-1 to TRBJ1-3, with D possibly being TRBD1 (6 bases). The V end lost 4 bases, the J end lost 4 bases, and 18 bases lay between the germline ends. Looked up from germline, CDR1 is SGHRS and CDR2 is YFSETQ. The CDR3 totals 16 residues. The CDR3 DNA, read in part, is TGCGCCAGCAGCCCGCAAGGTGTTACAGGGGGAAACACC. This codes for CASSPQGVTGGNT. The CDR3 in its entirety is CASSPQGVTGGNTIYF. Supplemented by reference TRBV5-1 and TRBJ1-3, the full variable domain reads KAGVTQTPRYLIKTRGQQVTLSCSPISGHRSVSWYQQTPGQGLQFLFEYFSETQRNKGNFPGRFSGRQFSNSRSEMNVSTLELGDSALYLCASSPQGVTGGNTIYFGEGSWLTVV.

This clone was detected ten times or more. The DNA ends 3 residues before the CDR3 does, and the rest of the CDR3 is filled in from the germline J gene. V and J are TRBV20-1 and TRBJ1-4, with D maybe TRBD1 (6 bases). The CDR3 totals 15 residues. In germline, CDR1 is DFQATT, CDR2 SNEGSKA (reference sequence). V was clipped by 4 bases and J by 4 bases, with 16 bases between them. The covered CDR3 bases are TGCAGTGCTATTTCGGGGGGCCGGGGTAATGAAAAA. This translates into CSAISGGRGNEK. The whole CDR3 protein reads CSAISGGRGNEKLFF.

Only a few counts were recorded for this clone. Coverage ceases 3 residues before the CDR3 finishes, and the germline J gene fills in the end. This specimen includes other DNA sequences encoding the same CDR3. The chain recombines TRBV19 with TRBJ1-5, with D possibly being TRBD1 (5 bases). V was shortened by 2 bases and J by 2 bases, with 7 bases between the two germline ends. Germline V gene sequence: CDR1 LNHDA, CDR2 SQIVND (reference sequence). The CDR3 is made up of 14 amino acids. This chain's CDR3 is CASSIQGGNQPQHF. The covered CDR3 bases are TGTGCCAGTAGTATACAGGGAGGCAATCAGCCC. Together with reference TRBV19 and TRBJ1-5, the CDR3 gives the full variable domain: DGGITQSPKYLFRKEGQNVTLSCEQNLNHDAMYWYRQDPGQGLRLIYYSQIVNDFQKGDIAEGYSVSREKKESFPLTVTSAQKNPTAFYLCASSIQGGNQPQHFGDGTRLSIL.

This clone has at least ten counts. The DNA ends 3 residues before the CDR3 does, and the rest of the CDR3 is filled in from the germline J gene. This chain uses TRBV7-9 with TRBJ2-3, with TRBD2 as a possible D gene (6 bases). V was trimmed by 8 bases and J by 2 bases, leaving 11 bases between them. The CDR3 has 13 residues. Germline V gives CDR1 SEHNR, CDR2 FQNEAQ (reference sequence). CDR3 protein: CASSLAITDTQYF. The DNA read from the CDR3 is TGTGCCAGCTCCCTAGCGATCACAGATACG.

This clone turned up a few times. Coverage ceases 3 residues before the CDR3 finishes, and the germline J gene fills in the end. V and J are TRBV18 and TRBJ2-2, with 8 bases fitting TRBD1. Looked up from germline, CDR1 is KGHSH and CDR2 is LQKENI. The CDR3 covers 15 residues. With V trimmed by 3 bases and J by 5 bases, 5 bases remained unmatched. Here the CDR3 reads CASSPPGQGTGELFF. CDR3 DNA (partial): TGTGCCAGCTCACCCCCCGGACAGGGTACCGGGGAG.

This clone was seen a few times. The observed sequence ends 3 residues before the CDR3 terminus, with the missing tail filled in from the germline J gene. The J gene is TRBJ1-5, the V gene TRBV7-8; D unresolved. Trimming left V 5 bases short and J 0 bases short, with 11 bases between. There are 15 residues in the CDR3. In germline, CDR1 is SGHVS, CDR2 FQNEAQ. The CDR3 bases that were read are TGTGCCAGCAGCCTAGGAAGACTTAGCAATCAGCCC. This encodes CASSLGRLSNQP. The entire CDR3 reads CASSLGRLSNQPQHF.

This clone has ten or more counts. Read sequence stops 3 residues before the CDR3 end, and the germline J gene provides the missing end. This chain connects TRBV19 to TRBJ2-1; the match to TRBD2 covers 8 bases. V lost 10 bases and J lost 6; bases outside the gene matches: 14. The CDR3 runs 15 residues. The germline gives CDR1 LNHDA, CDR2 SQIVND (reference sequence). The DNA read from the CDR3 is TGTGCCACCCACCAAGCGGGAGTTAGGTCCAATGAG. Translating it yields CATHQAGVRSNE. The CDR3 reads in full as CATHQAGVRSNEQFF.

There are a few counts of this clone. The CDR3 end lies 3 residues beyond the end of the read and is filled in from the germline J gene. The rearrangement uses TRBV19 and TRBJ1-2; 7 bases match TRBD1. Unmatched junction bases numbered 11, after V lost 9 bases and J lost 4 bases. Germline V gene data show CDR1 as LNHDA and CDR2 as SQIVND (reference sequence). The CDR3 is 14 residues long. CDR3 DNA (partial): TGTGCCAGCCTAAACAGGGGATGGCCCTATGGC. It is translated as CASLNRGWPYG. The full CDR3 reads CASLNRGWPYGYTF.

Comments on this clone: The read ends 3 residues shy of where the CDR3 ends; the end is completed using the germline J gene. This rearrangement joins TRBV19 to TRBJ1-5; tentative D call: TRBD1 (6 bases). This CDR3 is 14 amino acids long. V lost 4 bases and J lost 1, with 8 bases in between. CDR1 and CDR2 from the germline V gene are LNHDA and SQIVND (reference sequence). The CDR3 bases that were read are TGTGCCAGTAGTACACAGGGCAGCAATCAGCCC. Its protein is CASSTQGSNQP. The complete CDR3 sequence is CASSTQGSNQPQHF. The variable domain in full, completed from reference TRBV19 and TRBJ1-5, reads DGGITQSPKYLFRKEGQNVTLSCEQNLNHDAMYWYRQDPGQGLRLIYYSQIVNDFQKGDIAEGYSVSREKKESFPLTVTSAQKNPTAFYLCASSTQGSNQPQHFGDGTRLSIL.

The part of the CDR3 DNA that was read is TGCAGTGCTCGAACCGGGACAGGGGGCTACAATGAG. Protein sequence: CSARTGTGGYNE. The full CDR3 protein reads CSARTGTGGYNEQFF. V usage is TRBV20-1 and J usage is TRBJ2-1, with 11 bases fitting TRBD1. Read data end 3 residues before the CDR3 end; the end is taken from the germline J gene. Germline V gives CDR1 DFQATT, CDR2 SNEGSKA (reference sequence). V lost 5 bases to trimming and J lost 3 bases; unmatched junction nucleotides: 6. This CDR3 is 15 amino acids long.

This clone showed up just a few times. One junction end does not reproduce the germline sequence, and a read error may be involved. The missing CDR3 end, 3 residues past where the read stops, is filled in from the germline J gene. The chain uses TRBV7-9 and TRBJ1-2; TRBD1 might be the D (5 bases). CDR3 length: 12 residues. Germline V gene lookup returns CDR1 SEHNR and CDR2 FQNEAQ (reference sequence). The CDR3 region is CSSEKGPGGYTF. The DNA read from the CDR3 is TGTTCCAGCGAGAAGGGGCCAGGGGGC. The variable domain in full, with the rest retrieved from reference TRBV7-9 and TRBJ1-2, is DTGVSQNPRHKITKRGQNVTFRCDPISEHNRLYWYRQTLGQGPEFLTYFQNEAQLEKSRLLSDRFSAERPKGSFSTLEIQRTEQGDSAMYLCSSEKGPGGYTFGSGTRLTVV.

In its sample, this clone was seen many times. Read coverage stops 3 residues before the CDR3 terminus; the germline J gene supplies the remainder. This sequence joins TRBV5-6 and TRBJ2-2; D remains ambiguous. CDR3 length: 13 amino acids. The V gene lost 4 bases and the J gene lost 5 bases, with 9 bases spanning the gap. Germline CDR1 and CDR2: SGHDT and YYEEEE. Partial CDR3 DNA: TGTGCCAGCAGCCCAGGCCTGACCGGGGAG. Amino acids: CASSPGLTGE. The full CDR3 reads CASSPGLTGELFF.

The table lists this clone with a few counts. The CDR3 is cut off 3 residues early in the read; its end comes from the germline J gene. The chain recombines TRBV19 with TRBJ1-1; D perhaps matches TRBD1 (6 bases). V lost 3 bases, J lost 3 bases, and 11 bases lay in between. The CDR3 sequence is 14 residues long. In germline, CDR1 is LNHDA, CDR2 SQIVND (reference sequence). The part of the CDR3 DNA that was read is TGTGCCAGTAGTATGAGCAGGGGTTACACTGAA. Translated: CASSMSRGYTE. The whole CDR3 protein reads CASSMSRGYTEAFF.

This clone was recorded many times. The CDR3 DNA, read in part, is TGTGCCAGCAGCACGGACAGACATACTAATGAAAAA. Protein: CASSTDRHTNEK. The CDR3, in full, reads CASSTDRHTNEKLFF. This rearrangement joins TRBV11-2 to TRBJ1-4; D is possibly TRBD1 (6 bases). With the read ending 3 residues before the CDR3 end, the germline J gene is used to fill in that end. The germline V and J ends were trimmed by 5 bases and 2 bases, with 12 bases remaining between them. The length of the CDR3 is 15 residues. Germline CDR1 reads SGHAT; CDR2 reads FQNNGV.